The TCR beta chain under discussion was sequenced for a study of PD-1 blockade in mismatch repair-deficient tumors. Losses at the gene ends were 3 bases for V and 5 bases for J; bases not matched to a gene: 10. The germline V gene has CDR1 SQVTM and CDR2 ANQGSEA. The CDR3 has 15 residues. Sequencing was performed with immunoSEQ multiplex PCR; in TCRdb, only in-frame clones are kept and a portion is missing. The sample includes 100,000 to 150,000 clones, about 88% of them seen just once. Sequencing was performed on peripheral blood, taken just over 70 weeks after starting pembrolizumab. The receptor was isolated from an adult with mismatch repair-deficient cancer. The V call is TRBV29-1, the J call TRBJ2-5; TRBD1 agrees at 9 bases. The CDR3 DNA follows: TGCAGCGTTGACCCACAGGGGGCGCGTGGGGAGACCCAGTACTTC. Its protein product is CSVDPQGARGETQYF.